Listed below are T cell receptor beta chains from one sample, sequenced in a study of identical twins. TCRdb independently ran MiXCR on the 5' RACE reads; one entry per CDR3 protein. The sample includes around 530,000 distinct CDR3 sequences, approximately 14% of them seen just once. This sample was shared with a second study, whose subject was yellow fever vaccine responses in identical twins.

Sequencing was done on a sample of CD4+ T cells sorted from blood. These receptors were taken from a woman aged 18-29 years in good health. Each CDR3 is given with its conserved first and last residue. Fields, in order: CDR3 protein, J gene, D gene, clone size, V gene. A D gene is named only where the DNA matches it firmly. Expanded clones are given a class, and other clones once, few, many or no size at all.

cdr3_aa: CASSLAGTSGRETQYF; j_call: TRBJ2-5; d_call: TRBD2; clone_size: NA; v_call: TRBV7-7
cdr3_aa: CASSYSRTAYEQYF; j_call: TRBJ2-7; d_call: NA; clone_size: once; v_call: TRBV6-5
cdr3_aa: CATSDPSGKSYNEQFF; j_call: TRBJ2-1; d_call: TRBD2; clone_size: NA; v_call: TRBV24-1
cdr3_aa: CASSGRQSSTDTQYF; j_call: TRBJ2-3; d_call: NA; clone_size: NA; v_call: TRBV4-1
cdr3_aa: CASSWGASGNEQYF; j_call: TRBJ2-7; d_call: TRBD2; clone_size: NA; v_call: TRBV27
cdr3_aa: CASSQETNTEAFF; j_call: TRBJ1-1; d_call: NA; clone_size: NA; v_call: TRBV4-1
cdr3_aa: CASSDSGSLTDTQYF; j_call: TRBJ2-3; d_call: NA; clone_size: NA; v_call: TRBV11-3
cdr3_aa: CSARLGGPETQYF; j_call: TRBJ2-5; d_call: TRBD2; clone_size: few; v_call: TRBV20-1
cdr3_aa: CASSPRGETQYF; j_call: TRBJ2-5; d_call: TRBD1; clone_size: many; v_call: TRBV18
cdr3_aa: CASSSWMGTLNYGYTF; j_call: TRBJ1-2; d_call: NA; clone_size: NA; v_call: TRBV5-1
cdr3_aa: CATSDRLAGAGGDTQYF; j_call: TRBJ2-3; d_call: TRBD2; clone_size: many; v_call: TRBV24-1
cdr3_aa: CASSPHGAWYNEQFF; j_call: TRBJ2-1; d_call: NA; clone_size: few; v_call: TRBV7-6
cdr3_aa: CASSFGQRGTDTQYF; j_call: TRBJ2-3; d_call: NA; clone_size: NA; v_call: TRBV5-1
cdr3_aa: CSARDGQKNTEAFF; j_call: TRBJ1-1; d_call: NA; clone_size: few; v_call: TRBV20-1
cdr3_aa: CASSSRIRGSGGPNTGELFF; j_call: TRBJ2-2; d_call: TRBD2; clone_size: NA; v_call: TRBV5-1
cdr3_aa: CATRTSGRNEQFF; j_call: TRBJ2-1; d_call: TRBD2; clone_size: few; v_call: TRBV12-3/TRBV12-4
cdr3_aa: CSVGTSGGTGELFF; j_call: TRBJ2-2; d_call: TRBD2; clone_size: many; v_call: TRBV29-1
cdr3_aa: CASSTHPPTIGETQYF; j_call: TRBJ2-5; d_call: NA; clone_size: NA; v_call: TRBV7-2
cdr3_aa: CASSFQDSSYNEQFF; j_call: TRBJ2-1; d_call: NA; clone_size: few; v_call: TRBV12-3/TRBV12-4
cdr3_aa: CASSSPHQPQHF; j_call: TRBJ1-5; d_call: NA; clone_size: few; v_call: TRBV27
cdr3_aa: CASSTDRGRISQPQHF; j_call: TRBJ1-5; d_call: TRBD1; clone_size: NA; v_call: TRBV28
cdr3_aa: CASSWGPQETQYF; j_call: TRBJ2-5; d_call: NA; clone_size: NA; v_call: TRBV25-1
cdr3_aa: CATSKQGDGELFF; j_call: TRBJ2-2; d_call: TRBD1; clone_size: few; v_call: TRBV4-1
cdr3_aa: CASSLTWTVGTYEQYF; j_call: TRBJ2-7; d_call: NA; clone_size: few; v_call: TRBV27
cdr3_aa: CASSLVPGEQFF; j_call: TRBJ2-1; d_call: NA; clone_size: many; v_call: TRBV7-2
cdr3_aa: CASSPRTSGSGVNQFF; j_call: TRBJ2-1; d_call: TRBD2; clone_size: few; v_call: TRBV12-3/TRBV12-4
cdr3_aa: CASSFGDRLAKNIQYF; j_call: TRBJ2-4; d_call: TRBD1; clone_size: few; v_call: TRBV28
cdr3_aa: CASSQAPGGNNEQFF; j_call: TRBJ2-1; d_call: NA; clone_size: NA; v_call: TRBV3-1
cdr3_aa: CASSSGRDRPYNEQFF; j_call: TRBJ2-1; d_call: TRBD1; clone_size: NA; v_call: TRBV7-9
cdr3_aa: CSAGEGLFYNEQFF; j_call: TRBJ2-1; d_call: TRBD2; clone_size: many; v_call: TRBV20-1
cdr3_aa: CSARDLSNYNEQFF; j_call: TRBJ2-1; d_call: NA; clone_size: few; v_call: TRBV29-1
cdr3_aa: CASRSRGGRDTIYF; j_call: TRBJ1-3; d_call: NA; clone_size: NA; v_call: TRBV12-3/TRBV12-4
cdr3_aa: CASSLYSGGYNEQFF; j_call: TRBJ2-1; d_call: TRBD2; clone_size: few; v_call: TRBV7-2
cdr3_aa: CASNSGTSENIQYF; j_call: TRBJ2-4; d_call: NA; clone_size: NA; v_call: TRBV10-2
cdr3_aa: CSATGQGHRALPGYTF; j_call: TRBJ1-2; d_call: TRBD1; clone_size: NA; v_call: TRBV20-1
cdr3_aa: CATSRDWNTGYEQYF; j_call: TRBJ2-7; d_call: NA; clone_size: NA; v_call: TRBV15
cdr3_aa: CASRGTGQFEYEQYF; j_call: TRBJ2-7; d_call: NA; clone_size: few; v_call: TRBV5-5